The 3 T cell receptor beta chains in this list originate from one sample, sequenced in a study of shared clonotypes between healthy human individuals. CD45RO-negative cells were positively selected for CCR7, leaving out terminally differentiated effector memory CD45RA+ cells. Measured with immunoSEQ multiplex PCR; TCRdb has only the in-frame clones, and not every one. Counted here are 2 million to 2.5 million clones, about 92% occurring once; the ten biggest clones make up under 2%. The sequenced material came from naive CD8+ T cells from PBMCs. These receptors came from a man between 18 and 29 years old in good health. Some clones in this sample may be carry-over from other donors' samples.

This chain links TRBV4-3 with TRBJ2-7, with 7 bases matching TRBD2. From germline, CDR1 is LGHNA and CDR2 YSLEER. The trim removed 4 bases at V and 5 bases at J, leaving 5 bases unmatched. The CDR3 has 13 amino acids. CDR3 amino acids: CASSPGRGNEQYF. Written as DNA, the CDR3 is TGCGCCAGCAGCCCGGGGCGGGGGAACGAGCAGTACTTC.

The chain recombines TRBV7-9 with TRBJ2-7; 13 positions match TRBD2. V was pared by 5 bases and J by 3 bases, with 10 bases of the junction left unmatched. The CDR3 is 17 residues long. Germline CDR1 SEHNR, CDR2 FQNEAQ (reference sequence). The CDR3, as DNA: TGTGCCAGCAGCCTAGGACTAGCGGGAGCCCTCAGCTACGAGCAGTACTTC. Protein: CASSLGLAGALSYEQYF.

This chain links TRBV10-3 with TRBJ1-2; D is unresolved. CDR3 length equals 20 residues. Trimming shortened V by 2 bases and J by 1 base, and 26 bases separated the two germline ends. The germline CDR1 and CDR2 sequences are ENHRY and SYGVKD. CDR3 in amino acids: CAISEPLFGASHVVNYGYTF. CDR3 nucleotide sequence: TGTGCCATCAGTGAGCCATTGTTCGGAGCGTCCCACGTTGTTAACTATGGCTACACCTTC.